The rows below give T cell receptor beta chains drawn from one sample of a study of metastatic and nonmetastatic thyroid tumors. Via MiXCR, TCRdb re-called the PCR reads. Of some 19,000 clones listed, roughly 25% were seen once; the top ten hold about 10%. The sample was tumor tissue. The source of these receptors is a female donor with papillary thyroid cancer or a benign thyroid nodule (not recorded which). Some clones in this sample may be carry-over from other donors' samples. Both conserved end residues are part of each CDR3. A D gene is named only where the DNA matches it firmly. Clone sizes are given selectively: once, few, many, or a class where the clone is expanded.

cdr3_nt cdr3_aa v_call clone_size d_call j_call
TGTGCCAGCAGCTTAGCTAGCGGAGGGGCCTACGAGCAGTACTTC CASSLASGGAYEQYF TRBV7-8 . . TRBJ2-7
TGTGCCAGCTCACCGGGACAGGGGGCATTAGAGCAGTACTTC CASSPGQGALEQYF TRBV18 . TRBD1 TRBJ2-7
TGTGCCAGCAGAACTAGCGGGAGCGCAGATGCGCAGTATTTT CASRTSGSADAQYF TRBV12-3/TRBV12-4 few TRBD2 TRBJ2-3
TGTGCCAGTAACGGGTGGGGGAACGGGGCCAACGTCCTGACTTTC CASNGWGNGANVLTF TRBV19 few . TRBJ2-6
TGTGCCAGCAGATCCGGGACAAGAAATCAGCCCCAGCATTTT CASRSGTRNQPQHF TRBV6-2/TRBV6-3 . . TRBJ1-5
TGCGCCAGCAGCCAAAGGGTGGTTACGGGTGGGGGCACCGGGGAGCTGTTTTTT CASSQRVVTGGGTGELFF TRBV4-1 many . TRBJ2-2
TGCGCCAGCAGCTACACAGGGGGCGCGTATGAAAAACTGTTTTTT CASSYTGGAYEKLFF TRBV5-1 many TRBD1 TRBJ1-4
TGTGCCAGCTCACCACCGACAGGGGATGAGCAGTTCTTC CASSPPTGDEQFF TRBV18 . TRBD1 TRBJ2-1
TGTGCCAGCAGCTTTGATAAAAGGAAAAAACTGTTTTTT CASSFDKRKKLFF TRBV7-8 . . TRBJ1-4
TGTGCCAGCAGTGAACGGGGGTTGGGGACTGAAGCTTTCTTT CASSERGLGTEAFF TRBV6-1 . . TRBJ1-1
TGTGCCAGTAGTATCTACGGGAGGTCCTACAATGAGCAGTTCTTC CASSIYGRSYNEQFF TRBV19 . TRBD2 TRBJ2-1
TGTGCCAGTAGTATAGTATGGACGCGGGTTGTCACCGGGGAGCTGTTTTTT CASSIVWTRVVTGELFF TRBV19 medium-sized . TRBJ2-2
TGCAGTTCTAGAACAGGGGGGGGTCCTTGGAATGAGCAGTTCTTC CSSRTGGGPWNEQFF TRBV20-1 . . TRBJ2-1
TGTGCCAGTAGCCTCGGAGGCTTAGCCTACAATGAGCAGTTCTTC CASSLGGLAYNEQFF TRBV11-2 . . TRBJ2-1
TGCAGCGTTGGGGGGCCTGAAGCTTTCTTT CSVGGPEAFF TRBV29-1 many . TRBJ1-1
TGTGCCAGCAGCTTAGTAAGCCAGCCATCTTCCTACGAGCAGTACTTC CASSLVSQPSSYEQYF TRBV11-2 many . TRBJ2-7
TGCAGTGCTAGGGGTTTCGCGAACACCGGGGAGCTGTTTTTT CSARGFANTGELFF TRBV20-1 many . TRBJ2-2
TGCGCCAGTGGGGAGGGGGGTTTAACTGAAGCTTTCTTT CASGEGGLTEAFF TRBV10-2 . . TRBJ1-1